This is a list of T cell receptor beta chains from one sample in a study of PD-1 blockade in mismatch repair-deficient tumors. This table comes from immunoSEQ multiplex PCR, and its TCRdb copy is limited to in-frame clones, with some not included. The sample gives some 9,700 clones, about 90% of which show up once; over 12% is in the top ten. These receptors have no identified antigens. The source was cells cultured in vitro, collected from a patient treated with pembrolizumab. These receptors came from an adult with mismatch repair-deficient cancer. The CDR3 runs from the conserved cysteine through the conserved F or W. D genes are given only for firm matches. For some rows the clone size is stated as once, few or many, or as a class when expanded; others skip it.

j_gene | v_gene | d_gene | abundance | CDR3nt | CDR3aa
TRBJ2-7 | TRBV5-6 | NA | NA | TGTGCCAGCAGCTTTAATCCCCTACACGAGCAGTACTTC | CASSFNPLHEQYF
TRBJ2-2 | TRBV27 | TRBD1 | NA | TGTGCCAGCATTCCGAACAGGGGATCCGCCGGGGAGCTGTTTTTT | CASIPNRGSAGELFF
TRBJ2-7 | TRBV29-1 | TRBD1 | NA | TGCAGCGTTGAAGAGGGAGACAGGGCCTACGAGCAGTACTTC | CSVEEGDRAYEQYF
TRBJ1-1 | TRBV29-1 | NA | NA | TGCAGCGTTTGCGGCATCGGAGGGACCTGGGCTGAAGCTTTCTTT | CSVCGIGGTWAEAFF
TRBJ2-5 | TRBV5-1 | TRBD2 | NA | TGCGCCAGCAGCCCAGCGGGAGCCCTCCGAGAGACCCAGTACTTC | CASSPAGALRETQYF
TRBJ2-1 | TRBV9 | TRBD2 | NA | TGTGCCAGCAGCGTCACTAGCGGGAGGGCATACAATGAGCAGTTCTTC | CASSVTSGRAYNEQFF
TRBJ1-2 | TRBV15 | NA | NA | TGTGCCACCAGCCCTGGGGAGGCTTTTGGGGGCTACACCTTC | CATSPGEAFGGYTF
TRBJ2-7 | TRBV6-5 | NA | few | TGTGCCAGCAGTTACGGCCACGAGCAGTACTTC | CASSYGHEQYF
TRBJ1-2 | TRBV28 | NA | NA | TGTGCCAGCAGTTTCGCGGCCTCAGGCTACACCTTC | CASSFAASGYTF
TRBJ2-1 | TRBV4-1 | NA | NA | TGCGCCAGCAGCCAGGTTGACCTTGGACTTGCGGCTTACAATGAGCAGTTCTTC | CASSQVDLGLAAYNEQFF
TRBJ1-2 | TRBV6-6 | NA | NA | TGTGCCAGCAGTTACATCGGGTTATACAGCGGCTACACCTTC | CASSYIGLYSGYTF
TRBJ1-1 | TRBV27 | TRBD1 | NA | TGTGCCAGCAGCTGGACAGGGGACACTGAAGCTTTCTTT | CASSWTGDTEAFF
TRBJ1-5 | TRBV30 | NA | NA | TGTGCCTGGAGTCCCTATAGCAATCAGCCCCAGCATTTT | CAWSPYSNQPQHF
TRBJ1-1 | TRBV7-3 | NA | NA | TGTGCCAGCAGCTTAACTGGCAGGAATACTGAAGCTTTCTTT | CASSLTGRNTEAFF
TRBJ2-1 | TRBV5-1 | TRBD2 | NA | TGCGCCAGCAGCTTCGGGACTAGCGGGAGGTCAAATGAGCAGTTCTTC | CASSFGTSGRSNEQFF
TRBJ2-1 | TRBV7-2 | NA | few | TGTGCCAGCAGCTTAGTGGCCCCAACCCTTACCAATGAGCAGTTCTTC | CASSLVAPTLTNEQFF
TRBJ2-2 | TRBV9 | TRBD2 | NA | TGTGCCAGCAGCGCGCGGCGGGAGAGCTACACCGGGGAGCTGTTTTTT | CASSARRESYTGELFF
TRBJ2-2 | TRBV5-1 | TRBD2 | once | TGCGCCAGCAGCGGAACTAGCGGCGCGAACACCGGGGAGCTGTTTTTT | CASSGTSGANTGELFF
TRBJ2-7 | TRBV7-2 | TRBD2 | NA | TGTGCCAGCAGCTTAGGGGGACTACCGTACGCCTACGAGCAGTACTTC | CASSLGGLPYAYEQYF
TRBJ2-5 | TRBV9 | NA | NA | TGTGCCAGCAGCGTAGCTAGCCAAGAGACCCAGTACTTC | CASSVASQETQYF
TRBJ2-7 | TRBV6-1 | NA | NA | TGTGCCATCCTCTCCATGGACGAGCAGTACTTC | CAILSMDEQYF
TRBJ2-7 | TRBV11-2 | TRBD1 | few | TGTGCCAGCAGCCCCACGACAGGGATCCTCGAGCAGTACTTC | CASSPTTGILEQYF